Listed here are 2 T cell receptor beta chains from one sample, sequenced in a study of blood T cell repertoires in COVID-19. TCRdb's copy holds only in-frame clones and misses some; the assay was immunoSEQ multiplex PCR. Here the sample spans around 380,000 clones, 70% to 85% being singletons. The sequencing input was peripheral blood. The source of these receptors is a human donor with acute or convalescent COVID-19. The donor label of this sample is uncertain.

This chain connects TRBV5-5 to TRBJ2-3; unclear D gene. The CDR3 is 15 amino acids. Trimming shortened V by 4 bases and J by 2 bases, and 14 bases separated the two germline ends. Germline V gives CDR1 SGHKS, CDR2 YYEKEE (reference sequence). CDR3 bases: TGTGCCAGCAGCCTTTTGACATTCCTCACAGATACGCAGTATTTT. It is translated as CASSLLTFLTDTQYF.

J is TRBJ2-1 and V is TRBV14, with 7 bases matching TRBD1. Germline trimming cut 6 bases from V and 5 bases from J; bases unmatched to any gene: 7. The CDR3 is made up of 14 amino acids. CDR1 SGHDN and CDR2 FVKESK come from the germline V gene. The DNA for the CDR3 is TGTGCCAGCAGAACGACAGGGAAGGACAATGAGCAGTTCTTC. Amino acid sequence: CASRTTGKDNEQFF.